Listed here are 27 T cell receptor beta chains from one sample, sequenced in a study of cytomegalovirus exposure and HLA in healthy donors. The PCR contained 60 Vbeta and 13 Jbeta primers. Here immunoSEQ multiplex PCR was the method, and the copy in TCRdb shows in-frame clones only, minus some. The table lists 70,000 to 90,000 clones, around 64% of them singletons, with less than 25% in the top ten. Material: PBMCs. These receptors were taken from a middle-aged man in good health and CMV-seropositive.

This clone has just a few counts. The rearrangement links TRBV29-1 to TRBJ1-2; weak D call: TRBD1 (5 bases). V was shortened by 6 bases and J by 4 bases, with 15 bases between the two germline ends. CDR3 length equals 13 residues. Per the germline V gene, CDR1 is SQVTM and CDR2 is ANQGSEA. DNA of the CDR3: TGCAGCGTAGCATCAGGGTATGGCTATGGCTACACCTTC. Translating gives CSVASGYGYGYTF.

The gene calls are TRBV7-2 and TRBJ2-3, with 12 positions matching TRBD2. The junction had 3 bases not matched to a gene; V was cut back by 5 bases and J by 6 bases. The CDR3 extends over 14 amino acids. Germline V lookup: CDR1 SGHTA, CDR2 FQGNSA. The CDR3 sequence: CASSRGLAGDTQYF. The CDR3 nucleotides are TGTGCCAGCAGCCGCGGACTAGCGGGGGATACGCAGTATTTT.

The gene calls are TRBV7-3 and TRBJ2-1; TRBD2 matches at 11 bases. The CDR3 is made up of 15 amino acids. J lost 9 bases, V lost 1 base, and 5 bases had no gene match. The germline V gene encodes CDR1 SGHTA and CDR2 FQGTGA. DNA for the CDR3: TGTGCCAGCAGCTTAAGACTAGCGGGACAGGCTGAGCAGTTCTTC. Its translation: CASSLRLAGQAEQFF.

The J gene is TRBJ2-7, the V gene TRBV11-2; TRBD1 matches at 10 bases. Germline values: CDR1 SGHAT, CDR2 FQNNGV. The CDR3 extends over 15 amino acids. With 4 bases clipped from V and 0 bases from J, the junction kept 3 bases outside the gene matches. The CDR3 sequence: CASSWGQGHSYEQYF. In nucleotides, the CDR3 is TGTGCCAGCAGCTGGGGACAGGGGCACTCCTACGAGCAGTACTTC.

The V and J genes are TRBV9 and TRBJ2-2, with 7 nucleotides matching TRBD1. The CDR3 sequence is 15 residues long. Losses at the gene ends were 4 bases for V and 2 bases for J; bases not matched to a gene: 5. Germline lookup yields CDR1 SGDLS and CDR2 YYNGEE. The CDR3 DNA follows: TGTGCCAGCAGCTTCACAGGGGCCAACACCGGGGAGCTGTTTTTT. It translates to CASSFTGANTGELFF.

The V and J genes are TRBV30 and TRBJ2-7, with a possible D match to TRBD2 (5 bases). The CDR3 loop spans 11 amino acids. Germline V lookup: CDR1 GTSNPN, CDR2 SVGIG (reference sequence). With 3 bases removed from V and 3 bases from J, the gap between germline ends came to 6 bases. CDR3 region: CAWSRGYEQYF. CDR3 sequence (DNA): TGTGCCTGGAGCCGGGGCTACGAGCAGTACTTC.

This chain uses TRBV5-1 with TRBJ1-3; 8 nucleotides match TRBD1. Germline assignment: CDR1 SGHRS and CDR2 YFSETQ. This CDR3 contains 16 residues. V gave up 2 bases and J gave up 2 bases; unmatched junction bases: 6. The CDR3 DNA reads TGCGCCAGCAGCTTAACACTGACAGGGGCTGGAAACACCATATATTTT. Translating gives CASSLTLTGAGNTIYF.

This chain links TRBV11-2 with TRBJ2-7, with D perhaps matching TRBD2 (6 bases). V lost 5 bases and J lost 5, with 19 bases in between. Germline CDR1 reads SGHAT; CDR2 reads FQNNGV. The CDR3 has 15 amino acids. DNA for the CDR3: TGTGCCAGCAGCGCAACGGACCGGGACTTTCACGAGCAGTACTTC. It specifies CASSATDRDFHEQYF.

The chain has TRBV25-1 and TRBJ1-1; 11 bases agree with TRBD1. CDR1 MGHDK and CDR2 SYGVNS come from the germline V gene. There are 16 residues in the CDR3. With V trimmed by 5 bases and J by 6 bases, 11 bases remained unmatched. The CDR3 region is CASSPWDGQGASEAFF. For the CDR3, the DNA is TGTGCCAGCAGTCCTTGGGACGGACAGGGGGCTTCTGAAGCTTTCTTT. The full variable domain, in which reference TRBV25-1 and TRBJ1-1 provide the parts outside the CDR3, is EADIYQTPRYLVIGTGKKITLECSQTMGHDKMYWYQQDPGMELHLIHYSYGVNSTEKGDLSSESTVSRIRTEHFPLTLESARPSHTSQYLCASSPWDGQGASEAFFGQGTRLTVV.

The chain employs TRBV19 and TRBJ1-1; TRBD1 aligns across 10 bases. The CDR3 loop spans 15 amino acids. The germline V gene encodes CDR1 LNHDA and CDR2 SQIVND (reference sequence). V lost 5 bases and J lost 3; bases outside the gene matches: 6. CDR3 sequence reads: CASSLTGGFDTEAFF. In DNA, the CDR3 is TGTGCCAGTAGTTTGACAGGGGGCTTCGACACTGAAGCTTTCTTT.

This clone was observed a handful of times. The V call is TRBV5-1, the J call TRBJ2-7, with 7 nucleotides matching TRBD1. Germline values: CDR1 SGHRS, CDR2 YFSETQ. V was clipped by 0 bases and J by 6 bases; unmatched bases: 6. The CDR3 has 14 amino acids. The chain's CDR3 is CASSLGGTVPEQYF. The CDR3, as DNA: TGCGCCAGCAGCTTGGGGGGGACAGTTCCCGAGCAGTACTTC.

A remark on this clone: At one end, the junction sequence differs from germline, possibly due to a read error. The rearrangement uses TRBV30 and TRBJ2-6; D is possibly TRBD1 or TRBD2 (6 bases each). CDR1 and CDR2 from the germline V gene are GTSNPN and SVGIG (reference sequence). The CDR3 is 16 residues long. The DNA of the CDR3 is TGTGCCCGGAGGGGGTCGCAGGGCTCTGGGGCCAACGTCCTGACTTTC. Protein product: CARRGSQGSGANVLTF. Combining the CDR3 with reference TRBV30 and TRBJ2-6 gives the whole variable domain SQTIHQWPATLVQPVGSPLSLECTVEGTSNPNLYWYRQAAGRGLQLLFYSVGIGQISSEVPQNLSASRPQDRQFILSSKKLLLSDSGFYLCARRGSQGSGANVLTFGAGSRLTVL.

J is TRBJ1-2 and V is TRBV27, with a possible D match to TRBD1 (6 bases). Germline lookup yields CDR1 MNHEY and CDR2 SMNVEV (reference sequence). V gave up 5 bases and J gave up 5 bases, with 12 bases separating them. The CDR3 is 13 amino acids. DNA for the CDR3: TGTGCCAGCAGTGAACAGGGTGGGTATGGCTACACCTTC. Its translation: CASSEQGGYGYTF.

This chain uses TRBV10-2 with TRBJ2-1, with TRBD2 identical over 8 bases. The CDR3 totals 15 residues. V shed 6 bases, J shed 6 bases, and the junction held 10 bases outside the gene matches. Germline assignment: CDR1 WSHSY and CDR2 SAAADI. CDR3: CASRSGGARFNEQFF. Here the CDR3 DNA reads TGCGCCAGCAGGTCCGGGGGGGCTAGGTTCAATGAGCAGTTCTTC.

The chain employs TRBV11-2 and TRBJ1-2, with 12 bases that match TRBD1. CDR1 SGHAT and CDR2 FQNNGV come from the germline V gene. The CDR3 sequence is 15 residues long. J lost 5 bases, V lost 5 bases, and 6 bases had no gene match. This CDR3 reads CASSLGQGAWYGYTF. CDR3 nucleotide sequence: TGTGCCAGCAGCCTGGGACAGGGGGCTTGGTATGGCTACACCTTC.

The genes are TRBV6-7 and TRBJ2-7, with 12 bases lining up with TRBD1. TRBV6-7 is labeled an ORF, and its function is uncertain. V was clipped by 0 bases and J by 4 bases; unmatched bases: 10. This CDR3 has 18 residues. The CDR3 region is CASSYSPNRDRGQYEQYF. The CDR3 bases are TGTGCCAGCAGTTACTCGCCGAACCGGGACAGGGGGCAATACGAGCAGTACTTC.

The chain has TRBV27 and TRBJ1-1; D remains ambiguous. The CDR3 loop spans 14 amino acids. CDR1 is MNHEY and CDR2 is SMNVEV in the germline V gene (reference sequence). V lost 5 bases to trimming and J lost 1 base, with 11 bases between them. In DNA, the CDR3 is TGTGCCAGCAGTATACGAGCGGGGAACACTGAAGCTTTCTTT. Translating gives CASSIRAGNTEAFF.

The J gene is TRBJ2-7, the V gene TRBV7-2; the match to TRBD2 covers 11 bases. CDR1 and CDR2 from the germline V gene are SGHTA and FQGNSA. This CDR3 has 17 residues. The V and J ends lost 7 bases and 3 bases, in that order; junction bases with no gene match: 14. CDR3 region: CASTSASGGPSYYEQYF. CDR3 coding DNA: TGTGCCAGCACCTCAGCTAGCGGGGGGCCATCCTACTACGAGCAGTACTTC.

This clone was recorded a few times. This chain joins TRBV27 and TRBJ2-7; D is possibly TRBD1 (6 bases). Trimming took off 9 bases at V and 6 bases at J, with 15 bases between the two ends. The germline V gene has CDR1 MNHEY and CDR2 SMNVEV (reference sequence). The CDR3 sequence is 12 residues long. Written as DNA, the CDR3 is TGTGCCAGTACTACAGGGTGGGGCGAGCAGTACTTC. This translates into CASTTGWGEQYF.

V and J are TRBV6-1 and TRBJ1-1; 7 bases match TRBD1. Germline V gene sequence: CDR1 MNHNS, CDR2 SASEGT. The CDR3 has 12 amino acids. The trim removed 9 bases at V and 7 bases at J, leaving 8 bases unmatched. This chain's CDR3 is CASIQGRSEAFF. DNA of the CDR3: TGTGCCAGTATACAGGGGAGGAGTGAAGCTTTCTTT.

This clone has only one observation. This rearrangement joins TRBV5-1 to TRBJ1-2; D possibly corresponds to TRBD1 (6 bases). Trimming removed 0 bases from V and 4 bases from J, with 16 bases in between. This CDR3 comprises 16 residues. Germline CDR1 reads SGHRS; CDR2 reads YFSETQ. The CDR3, as DNA: TGCGCCAGCAGCTTGGACGTCACACAGGGTCCCTATGGCTACACCTTC. It codes for CASSLDVTQGPYGYTF.

The chain joins TRBV5-4 to TRBJ2-6; weak D call: TRBD1 (6 bases). The CDR3 length is 17 residues. The germline V gene has CDR1 SGHNT and CDR2 YYREEE (reference sequence). The V end lost 4 bases, the J end lost 0 bases, and 14 bases lay between the germline ends. CDR3 in DNA: TGTGCCAGCAGCAGAGGACAGTACTCCTCTGGGGCCAACGTCCTGACTTTC. It encodes CASSRGQYSSGANVLTF.

This clone showed up just a few times. The chain has TRBV11-2 and TRBJ1-5; D gene unclear. The CDR3 covers 17 residues. Germline-derived CDR1 and CDR2 are SGHAT and FQNNGV. Trimming cost V 0 bases and J 2 bases, with 14 bases left between them. CDR3 amino acids: CASSLDSGRAGNQPQHF. CDR3 DNA: TGTGCCAGCAGCTTAGATTCGGGAAGGGCAGGCAATCAGCCCCAGCATTTT.

V gene TRBV5-1 combines with J gene TRBJ2-6, with D maybe TRBD2 (5 bases). Germline V gene lookup returns CDR1 SGHRS and CDR2 YFSETQ. The CDR3 spans 16 residues. V lost 4 bases, J lost 1 base, and 12 bases lay in between. The CDR3 DNA sequence: TGCGCCAGCAGCCCGGGATCGAAGTCTGGGGCCAACGTCCTGACTTTC. Translation gives CASSPGSKSGANVLTF.

This chain joins TRBV10-1 and TRBJ2-7, with 8 bases aligning to TRBD1. The CDR3 sequence is 15 residues long. Looked up from germline, CDR1 is WNHNN and CDR2 is SYGVQD (reference sequence). The trim removed 2 bases at V and 4 bases at J, leaving 7 bases unmatched. CDR3 bases: TGCGCCAGCAGTGAGGGGGCAGGGGGCAATTACGAGCAGTACTTC. This gives the protein CASSEGAGGNYEQYF.

V usage is TRBV6-1 and J usage is TRBJ1-1, with 10 positions matching TRBD1. V gave up 4 bases and J gave up 5 bases; unmatched junction bases: 1. Germline-derived CDR1 and CDR2 are MNHNS and SASEGT. The length of the CDR3 is 13 residues. The CDR3 DNA sequence: TGTGCCAGCAGTGGACAGGGGGCTACTGAAGCTTTCTTT. Translated: CASSGQGATEAFF.

This chain links TRBV4-2 with TRBJ1-4, with a possible D match to TRBD1 (6 bases). Trimming stripped 4 bases from V and 4 bases from J, with 19 bases between. Germline values: CDR1 LGHNA, CDR2 YNFKEQ. The CDR3 runs to 17 residues. Here the CDR3 DNA reads TGTGCCAGCAGCCGATCCAATTCAGGGGCTGGTAATGAAAAACTGTTTTTT. It encodes CASSRSNSGAGNEKLFF.